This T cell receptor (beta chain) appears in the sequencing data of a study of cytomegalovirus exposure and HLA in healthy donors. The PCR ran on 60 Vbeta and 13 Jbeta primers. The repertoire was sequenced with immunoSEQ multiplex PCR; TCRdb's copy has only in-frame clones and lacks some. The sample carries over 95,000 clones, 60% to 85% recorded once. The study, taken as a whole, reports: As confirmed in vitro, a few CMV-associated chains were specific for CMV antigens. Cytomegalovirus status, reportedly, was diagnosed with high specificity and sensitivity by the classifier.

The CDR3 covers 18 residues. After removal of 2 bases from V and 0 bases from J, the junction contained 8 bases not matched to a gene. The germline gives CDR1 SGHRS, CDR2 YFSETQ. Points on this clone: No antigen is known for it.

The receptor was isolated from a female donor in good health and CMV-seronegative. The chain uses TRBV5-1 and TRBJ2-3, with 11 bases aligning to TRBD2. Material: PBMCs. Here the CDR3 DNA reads TGCGCCAGCAGCTTTGGTCTAGCGGGGGGTACTAGCACAGATACGCAGTATTTT. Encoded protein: CASSFGLAGGTSTDTQYF.